This T cell receptor beta chain emerged from a study of CD8 T cells in Susac syndrome. RNA totalling roughly 0.45 to 1 ug underwent reverse transcription with random hexamers. Multiplex PCR with immunoSEQ amplified the TCR beta CDR3 across 54 Vbeta and 13 Jbeta. TCRdb passed the immunoSEQ multiplex PCR reads through MiXCR, listing each CDR3 protein once. The table includes a few hundred thousand distinct CDR3 sequences, roughly 96% detected once. FACS was used to enrich TEMRA cells, whereas the CD8+ and CD4+ T cells were obtained by negative isolation. Germline V gene data show CDR1 as DFQATT and CDR2 as SNEGSKA (reference sequence). The CDR3 is made up of 17 amino acids. Trimming pared 0 bases from V and 7 bases from J, leaving 19 bases between. Overall study results and limits: Only a relatively small number of individuals were included in the TCR sequencing and HLA analysis.

A note on this clonotype: The antigen remains unidentified.

This chain uses TRBV20-1 with TRBJ1-6; possible D gene TRBD1, 5 bases. The TCR comes from a human donor with multiple sclerosis. The sample consisted of CD4+ T cells from PBMCs. Here the CDR3 DNA reads TGCAGTGCTAGAGATGCCCGGGACGGTGGAGGGAATTCACCCCTCCACTTT. Translating it yields CSARDARDGGGNSPLHF.